Presented here are 10 T cell receptor beta chains from one specimen sequenced in a study of blood T cell repertoires in COVID-19. Using immunoSEQ multiplex PCR, the repertoire was profiled, and TCRdb retains in-frame clones only, with some absent. This sample has 200,000 to 250,000 clones; around three quarters occur once, and the top ten carry 4.5% to 7%. Sequenced: peripheral blood. These receptor sequences come from a woman between 70 and 85 years old with acute or convalescent COVID-19.

The chain is built from TRBV5-6 and TRBJ1-1; 12 nucleotides match TRBD1. The trim removed 7 bases at V and 3 bases at J, leaving 10 bases unmatched. Germline V gives CDR1 SGHDT, CDR2 YYEEEE. This CDR3 comprises 16 residues. CDR3 protein: CASYGGQGAPDTEAFF. In DNA form, the CDR3 reads TGTGCCAGCTATGGGGGACAGGGGGCTCCCGACACTGAAGCTTTCTTT.

This rearrangement joins TRBV29-1 to TRBJ2-1; 9 positions agree with TRBD2. The V and J ends lost 1 base and 5 bases, in that order; junction bases with no gene match: 9. CDR3 size: 16 residues. Germline CDR1 SQVTM, CDR2 ANQGSEA. This CDR3 is CSVEGALAGWDNEQFF. Written as DNA, the CDR3 is TGCAGCGTTGAAGGGGCCCTAGCGGGATGGGACAATGAGCAGTTCTTC.

There are many counts of this clone. The chain recombines TRBV11-2 with TRBJ2-1, with a tentative D call TRBD2 (7 bases). From germline, CDR1 is SGHAT and CDR2 FQNNGV. The CDR3 consists of 14 residues. Trimming shortened V by 4 bases and J by 4 bases, and 11 bases separated the two germline ends. This CDR3 is CASSSRGAYNEQFF. CDR3 DNA sequence: TGTGCCAGCAGCTCCCGGGGGGCATACAATGAGCAGTTCTTC.

The rearrangement links TRBV3-1 (or the pseudogene TRBV3-2) to TRBJ1-5, with 7 bases fitting TRBD1. This CDR3 spans 15 amino acids. The V gene end was trimmed by 4 bases and the J gene end by 11 bases; junction bases not matched to a gene: 14. Germline values: CDR1 LGHDT, CDR2 YNNKEL (reference sequence). The DNA of the CDR3 is TGTGCCAGCAGCCTATCGGGACAGCCTCGCGGGGCCCAGCATTTT. It translates to CASSLSGQPRGAQHF.

This clone was observed a handful of times. This chain uses TRBV5-1 with TRBJ2-1; no firm D call. Germline V gives CDR1 SGHRS, CDR2 YFSETQ. Trimming took 0 bases from V and 4 from J, leaving 11 bases between them. The length of the CDR3 is 15 residues. The CDR3 DNA reads TGCGCCAGCAGCTTGGCTCCGACAACGTACAATGAGCAGTTCTTC. Translated, it gives CASSLAPTTYNEQFF.

The chain links TRBV11-3 to TRBJ2-2; D is perhaps TRBD2 (5 bases). V dropped 6 bases and J dropped 3 bases, with 8 bases sitting between them. Germline V gives CDR1 SGHNT, CDR2 YENEEA. This CDR3 is built from 13 residues. CDR3 residues: CASSLRDTGELFF. The CDR3 DNA reads as TGTGCCAGCAGTTTGAGGGACACCGGGGAGCTGTTTTTT. Full variable domain (rest looked up from reference TRBV11-3 and TRBJ2-2): EAGVVQSPRYKIIEKKQPVAFWCNPISGHNTLYWYLQNLGQGPELLIRYENEEAVDDSQLPKDRFSAERLKGVDSTLKIQPAELGDSAVYLCASSLRDTGELFFGEGSRLTVL.

The V call is TRBV28, the J call TRBJ1-6, with a possible D match to TRBD1 (6 bases). The germline V gene has CDR1 MDHEN and CDR2 SYDVKM. CDR3 size: 14 residues. V gave up 5 bases and J gave up 6 bases, with 11 bases separating them. CDR3 protein: CASSPLQGNSPLHF. The DNA of the CDR3 is TGTGCCAGCAGTCCACTACAGGGTAATTCACCCCTCCACTTT. The variable domain in full, completed from reference TRBV28 and TRBJ1-6, reads DVKVTQSSRYLVKRTGEKVFLECVQDMDHENMFWYRQDPGLGLRLIYFSYDVKMKEKGDIPEGYSVSREKKERFSLILESASTNQTSMYLCASSPLQGNSPLHFGNGTRLTVT.

The chain is built from TRBV5-6 and TRBJ1-6; 8 positions match TRBD1. The CDR3 spans 15 residues. Germline-derived CDR1 and CDR2 are SGHDT and YYEEEE. Losses at the gene ends were 4 bases for V and 9 bases for J; bases not matched to a gene: 9. The CDR3 region is CASSTRQGRGSPLHF. The CDR3 DNA reads as TGTGCCAGCAGCACGCGACAGGGGAGGGGTTCACCCCTCCACTTT.

The chain joins TRBV6-5 to TRBJ2-3, with 8 positions matching TRBD1. Germline loops: CDR1 MNHEY, CDR2 SVGAGI. The CDR3 sequence is 15 residues long. Losses at the gene ends were 7 bases for V and 3 bases for J; bases not matched to a gene: 9. CDR3 sequence reads: CASTPSRGQTDTQYF. For the CDR3, the DNA is TGTGCCAGCACCCCCAGCAGGGGGCAGACAGATACGCAGTATTTT.

This chain links TRBV15 with TRBJ1-5; 9 nucleotides align to TRBD1. V lost 0 bases, J lost 1 base, and 13 bases stayed unmatched. The CDR3 totals 20 residues. Germline V gene sequence: CDR1 LNHNV, CDR2 YYDKDF (reference sequence). CDR3 sequence: CATSRDLGGQGKLSNQPQHF. Here the CDR3 DNA reads TGTGCCACCAGCAGAGATCTGGGGGGACAGGGTAAGTTAAGCAATCAGCCCCAGCATTTT.